These 31 T cell receptor beta chains were all obtained from the same sample, sequenced in a study of shared clonotypes between healthy human individuals. This table comes from immunoSEQ multiplex PCR, and its TCRdb copy is limited to in-frame clones, with some not included. The sample lists about 660,000 clones; 74% were seen once. The specimen sequenced was memory CD4+ T cells sorted from blood. This sample's subset: CD45RA-negative fraction. These receptors were obtained from a woman between 25 and 40 years old in good health.

The chain uses TRBV6-1 and TRBJ2-7, with D unclear. V lost 6 bases, J lost 12 bases, and 18 bases lay in between. Germline CDR1 is MNHNS and CDR2 is SASEGT. CDR3 length: 12 amino acids. CDR3 protein: CASRPQSRHLYF. In DNA, the CDR3 is TGTGCCAGCAGGCCCCAATCTAGGCATCTGTACTTC.

The chain employs TRBV28 and TRBJ1-4; 7 positions agree with TRBD1. J gave up 7 bases and V 11 bases, and 7 bases lay outside the gene matches. Germline V lookup: CDR1 MDHEN, CDR2 SYDVKM. There are 12 residues in the CDR3. In DNA, the CDR3 is TGTGCCGTCAGGGGGTTTAGTGAAAAACTGTTTTTT. Translation: CAVRGFSEKLFF. The full variable domain, rest sourced from reference TRBV28 and TRBJ1-4, is DVKVTQSSRYLVKRTGEKVFLECVQDMDHENMFWYRQDPGLGLRLIYFSYDVKMKEKGDIPEGYSVSREKKERFSLILESASTNQTSMYLCAVRGFSEKLFFGSGTQLSVL.

The rearrangement uses TRBV5-1 and TRBJ2-2, with 7 positions matching TRBD2. The germline V gene has CDR1 SGHRS and CDR2 YFSETQ. V dropped 0 bases and J dropped 6; count of bases not matched to a gene: 8. This CDR3 is 16 amino acids long. CDR3 loop: CASSLVANRGAGELFF. The DNA for the CDR3 is TGCGCCAGCAGCTTGGTGGCGAACCGGGGGGCCGGGGAGCTGTTTTTT.

This clone is a singleton in its sample. V and J are TRBV6-1 and TRBJ1-2; 9 nucleotides match TRBD1. Trimming removed 2 bases from V and 2 bases from J; junction bases left unmatched: 3. CDR1 and CDR2 (germline): MNHNS, SASEGT. The CDR3 is 15 amino acids. The CDR3 here is CASSESTGGNYGYTF. The CDR3, as DNA: TGTGCCAGCAGTGAATCTACAGGGGGCAACTATGGCTACACCTTC.

The chain has TRBV7-8 and TRBJ2-1; no definite D call. This CDR3 is built from 15 residues. The V and J ends lost 5 bases and 5 bases respectively, with 16 bases between them. Per germline, CDR1 SGHVS and CDR2 FQNEAQ. The CDR3 reads CASSPPAISHNEQFF. CDR3 in DNA: TGTGCCAGCAGCCCGCCGGCTATTTCCCACAATGAGCAGTTCTTC. The complete variable domain, with remaining parts taken from reference TRBV7-8 and TRBJ2-1, reads GAGVSQSPRYKVAKRGQDVALRCDPISGHVSLFWYQQALGQGPEFLTYFQNEAQLDKSGLPSDRFFAERPEGSVSTLKIQRTQQEDSAVYLCASSPPAISHNEQFFGPGTRLTVL.

This chain connects TRBV10-3 to TRBJ2-2, with 8 bases matching TRBD2. The trim removed 11 bases at V and 5 bases at J, leaving 10 bases unmatched. Germline CDR1 ENHRY, CDR2 SYGVKD. This CDR3 is built from 14 residues. CDR3 in DNA: TGTGCCCCCCTCGGGAGGGGCCTAACCGGGGAGCTGTTTTTT. It is translated as CAPLGRGLTGELFF.

This sequence joins TRBV28 and TRBJ2-7, with 11 bases identical to TRBD2. CDR1 and CDR2 from the germline V gene are MDHEN and SYDVKM. Unmatched junction bases numbered 10, after V lost 5 bases and J lost 4 bases. This CDR3 has 16 residues. The CDR3 is CASSPTSGRRVYEQYF. CDR3 nucleotides: TGTGCCAGCAGTCCCACTAGCGGGAGAAGGGTTTACGAGCAGTACTTC.

This clone is a singleton in its sample. CDR3 nucleotides: TGTGCCAGTAGGCCGGGACAGGGAAGGTATGAGCAGTTCTTC. It specifies CASRPGQGRYEQFF. V gene TRBV19 combines with J gene TRBJ2-1; 9 nucleotides align to TRBD1. The CDR3 runs 14 residues. In germline, CDR1 is LNHDA, CDR2 SQIVND (reference sequence). V was clipped by 6 bases and J by 8 bases; unmatched bases: 8.

Comments on this clone: Being one base from a much bigger clone, this may be a read error. Other DNA sequences of this sample code for an identical CDR3. This chain links TRBV28 with TRBJ1-1; the match to TRBD1 covers 7 bases. The CDR3 is made up of 11 amino acids. The V and J ends lost 4 bases and 11 bases, in that order; junction bases with no gene match: 4. Germline CDR1 reads MDHEN; CDR2 reads SYDVKM. The chain's CDR3 is CASSSTGRAFF. CDR3 bases: TGTGCCAGCAGTTCGACAGGGAGGGCTTTCTTT.

This chain uses TRBV19 with TRBJ1-1, with TRBD1 matching 9 bases. The CDR3 is 15 residues long. CDR1 and CDR2 (germline): LNHDA, SQIVND (reference sequence). The V and J ends lost 8 bases and 0 bases, in that order; junction bases with no gene match: 7. CDR3 loop: CASRDRAGMNTEAFF. The CDR3 DNA is TGTGCCAGTCGGGACAGGGCGGGCATGAACACTGAAGCTTTCTTT.

This CDR3 is CASSYEKYYEQYF. The CDR3 DNA sequence: TGTGCCAGCAGTTATGAGAAGTACTACGAGCAGTACTTC. The genes are TRBV6-6 and TRBJ2-7, with D uncertain. This CDR3 spans 13 amino acids. Germline V gene data show CDR1 as MNHNY and CDR2 as SVGAGI (reference sequence). The V and J ends lost 3 bases and 3 bases respectively, with 9 bases between them.

The V call is TRBV7-6, the J call TRBJ1-5, with 7 bases fitting TRBD1. V was clipped by 0 bases and J by 0 bases; unmatched bases: 14. Germline CDR1 is SGHVS and CDR2 is FNYEAQ. There are 20 residues in the CDR3. The chain's CDR3 is CASSLALIDKTGYSNQPQHF. Written as DNA, the CDR3 is TGTGCCAGCAGCTTAGCCCTAATTGATAAGACAGGGTATAGCAATCAGCCCCAGCATTTT.

The chain carries TRBV7-2 and TRBJ2-2; 7 bases are a match to TRBD1. This CDR3 comprises 15 residues. V dropped 5 bases and J dropped 5; count of bases not matched to a gene: 8. Germline V lookup: CDR1 SGHTA, CDR2 FQGNSA. The CDR3 here is CASSIKRTGTGELFF. CDR3 DNA: TGTGCCAGCAGCATAAAACGGACAGGAACCGGGGAGCTGTTTTTT.

This clone is a singleton in its sample. The chain carries TRBV6-6 and TRBJ1-5, with D unresolved. CDR3 length: 13 residues. Trimming took off 2 bases at V and 2 bases at J, with 4 bases between the two ends. The germline V gene encodes CDR1 MNHNY and CDR2 SVGAGI (reference sequence). CDR3 nucleotides: TGTGCCAGCAGTTACATTGGCAATCAGCCCCAGCATTTT. Protein product: CASSYIGNQPQHF.

The chain joins TRBV5-4 to TRBJ2-5, with D uncertain. V lost 0 bases to trimming and J lost 5 bases, with 5 bases between them. Germline V gives CDR1 SGHNT, CDR2 YYREEE (reference sequence). The CDR3 consists of 12 residues. CDR3 bases: TGTGCCAGCAGCTTGGCCCCGGAGACCCAGTACTTC. Translated: CASSLAPETQYF.

This chain links TRBV2 with TRBJ2-6, with D maybe TRBD1 (5 bases). Germline assignment: CDR1 SNHLY and CDR2 FYNNEI. Trimming stripped 7 bases from V and 2 bases from J, with 6 bases between. The CDR3 is 13 amino acids. DNA of the CDR3: TGTGCCAGCACAGGGACTGGGGCCAACGTCCTGACTTTC. Translation gives CASTGTGANVLTF.

The rearrangement links TRBV7-9 to TRBJ1-5; D is uncertain. V lost 1 base, J lost 6 bases, and 7 bases lay in between. The CDR3 is made up of 13 amino acids. Germline CDR1 is SEHNR and CDR2 is FQNEAQ (reference sequence). The CDR3 protein is CASSLGLSQPQHF. DNA for the CDR3: TGTGCCAGCAGCTTAGGGTTGAGTCAGCCCCAGCATTTT.

The chain is built from TRBV2 and TRBJ2-1; 10 nucleotides match TRBD2. Unmatched junction bases numbered 9, after V lost 2 bases and J lost 14 bases. This CDR3 comprises 14 residues. Germline V gives CDR1 SNHLY, CDR2 FYNNEI. In nucleotides, the CDR3 is TGTGCCAGCAGTGAAAGTTCTAGCGGGAGATCCGAGTTCTTC. Translated, it gives CASSESSSGRSEFF.

This clone came up a few times. The chain joins TRBV27 to TRBJ1-5; 7 positions match TRBD1. The CDR3 extends over 16 amino acids. The V and J ends lost 5 bases and 2 bases, in that order; junction bases with no gene match: 9. The germline V gene encodes CDR1 MNHEY and CDR2 SMNVEV (reference sequence). CDR3 region: CASSRITGVGNQPQHF. CDR3 in DNA: TGTGCCAGCAGTAGAATAACAGGGGTGGGCAATCAGCCCCAGCATTTT.

The V call is TRBV7-9, the J call TRBJ1-1, with D unresolved. Germline CDR1 is SEHNR and CDR2 is FQNEAQ (reference sequence). This CDR3 region has 11 residues. Deletions cut 6 bases from V and 8 bases from J, with 10 bases between. CDR3 nucleotide sequence: TGTGCCAGCAGGAAAGGACGCGAAGCTTTCTTT. It encodes CASRKGREAFF.

The chain joins TRBV5-1 to TRBJ2-3; TRBD1 matches 7 bases. J gave up 5 bases and V 3 bases, and 6 bases lay outside the gene matches. Germline values: CDR1 SGHRS, CDR2 YFSETQ. The CDR3 is 14 amino acids. CDR3 nucleotide sequence: TGCGCCAGCAGCTGGGGACAGCACAAAGATACGCAGTATTTT. Protein: CASSWGQHKDTQYF.

This clone showed up just a few times. One junction end does not reproduce the germline sequence, and a read error may be involved. Here the CDR3 DNA reads TGCGCCAGCAGCTTTCAGGGGTCCTCCACCGGGGAAGGGATTTTT. Protein: CASSFQGSSTGEGIF. The chain employs TRBV5-1 and TRBJ2-2, with D perhaps TRBD1 (6 bases). Germline loops: CDR1 SGHRS, CDR2 YFSETQ. The CDR3 sequence is 15 residues long.

The genes are TRBV7-9 and TRBJ2-2, with D tentatively TRBD2 (6 bases). V lost 2 bases to trimming and J lost 5 bases, with 12 bases between them. The length of the CDR3 is 15 residues. The V gene's germline CDR1 is SEHNR and CDR2 FQNEAQ (reference sequence). CDR3 sequence (DNA): TGTGCCAGCAGCTTATCGGGTGCGGGGACCGGGGAGCTGTTTTTT. Translation: CASSLSGAGTGELFF.

The sample holds a few counts of this clone. The V gene is TRBV7-6, the J gene TRBJ1-3; D remains ambiguous. Germline V gene lookup returns CDR1 SGHVS and CDR2 FNYEAQ. The CDR3 has 13 residues. V was cut by 1 base and J by 11 bases, with 12 bases left in between. In DNA form, the CDR3 reads TGTGCCAGCAGCTTAGAAGGCGGGAGGGCCATATATTTT. Translating it yields CASSLEGGRAIYF.

The chain carries TRBV9 and TRBJ2-3; tentatively, D is TRBD2 (6 bases). The CDR3 runs to 16 residues. Germline assignment: CDR1 SGDLS and CDR2 YYNGEE. Trimming took off 0 bases at V and 2 bases at J, with 13 bases between the two ends. In nucleotides, the CDR3 is TGTGCCAGCAGCGTAGCGGGGGATTTCCCCACAGATACGCAGTATTTT. The encoded protein is CASSVAGDFPTDTQYF. Based on the CDR3 plus reference TRBV9 and TRBJ2-3, the full variable domain is DSGVTQTPKHLITATGQRVTLRCSPRSGDLSVYWYQQSLDQGLQFLIQYYNGEERAKGNILERFSAQQFPDLHSELNLSSLELGDSALYFCASSVAGDFPTDTQYFGPGTRLTVL.

This rearrangement joins TRBV19 to TRBJ1-1, with 10 bases that match TRBD1. V dropped 4 bases and J dropped 3; count of bases not matched to a gene: 5. CDR3 length equals 15 residues. CDR1 LNHDA and CDR2 SQIVND come from the germline V gene (reference sequence). The CDR3 here is CASSTGQGLYTEAFF. The DNA for the CDR3 is TGTGCCAGTAGTACGGGACAGGGGTTGTACACTGAAGCTTTCTTT.

This clone showed up just once. The rearrangement uses TRBV30 and TRBJ1-5; D remains ambiguous. The CDR3 sequence is 13 residues long. CDR1 and CDR2 from the germline V gene are GTSNPN and SVGIG (reference sequence). V was pared by 3 bases and J by 4 bases, with 10 bases between. The chain's CDR3 is CAWSPEGNQPQHF. The CDR3 DNA follows: TGTGCCTGGAGCCCTGAGGGTAATCAGCCCCAGCATTTT.

A single count supports this clone. The rearrangement uses TRBV20-1 and TRBJ1-2; D is uncertain. The CDR3 runs to 11 residues. Per the germline V gene, CDR1 is DFQATT and CDR2 is SNEGSKA (reference sequence). V lost 2 bases, J lost 7 bases, and 8 bases lay in between. Here the CDR3 reads CSARPASGYTF. The CDR3 bases are TGCAGTGCTAGACCAGCCAGTGGCTACACCTTC.

The chain links TRBV29-1 to TRBJ2-1, with 7 positions matching TRBD1. The CDR3 length is 13 residues. The germline gives CDR1 SQVTM, CDR2 ANQGSEA. V shed 7 bases and J 1 base; nucleotides not matched to a gene: 4. The CDR3 is CSARDRSYNEQFF. CDR3 coding DNA: TGCAGCGCCCGGGACAGATCCTACAATGAGCAGTTCTTC.

About this clone: Other DNA sequences from this sample encode an identical CDR3 as well. V usage is TRBV2 and J usage is TRBJ1-5, with D perhaps matching TRBD1 (6 bases). This CDR3 is built from 13 residues. Germline-derived CDR1 and CDR2 are SNHLY and FYNNEI. V lost 8 bases to trimming and J lost 5 bases, with 13 bases between them. The CDR3 nucleotides are TGTGCCAGCTCTTTAGGGGGAGATCAGCCCCAGCATTTT. Amino acid sequence: CASSLGGDQPQHF.

The chain links TRBV27 to TRBJ1-2; 7 bases agree with TRBD1. Germline V gene sequence: CDR1 MNHEY, CDR2 SMNVEV (reference sequence). The CDR3 is 16 amino acids. The ends lost 5 bases at V and 0 bases at J; junction bases unmatched: 9. Here the CDR3 DNA reads TGTGCCAGCAGTGTTCGAGGGGGCTCGGCTAACTATGGCTACACCTTC. Translated, it gives CASSVRGGSANYGYTF.